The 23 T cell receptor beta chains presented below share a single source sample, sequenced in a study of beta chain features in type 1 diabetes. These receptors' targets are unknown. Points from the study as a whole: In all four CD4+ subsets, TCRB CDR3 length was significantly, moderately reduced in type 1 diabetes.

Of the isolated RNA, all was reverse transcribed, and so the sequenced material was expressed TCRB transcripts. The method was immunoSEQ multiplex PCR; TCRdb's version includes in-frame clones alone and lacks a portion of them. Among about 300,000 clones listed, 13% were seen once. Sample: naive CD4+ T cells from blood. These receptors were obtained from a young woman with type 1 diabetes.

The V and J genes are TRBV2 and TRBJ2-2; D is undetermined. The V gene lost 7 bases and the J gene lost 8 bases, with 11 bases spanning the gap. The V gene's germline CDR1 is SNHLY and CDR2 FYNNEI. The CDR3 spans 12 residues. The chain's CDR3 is CASKPERGELFF. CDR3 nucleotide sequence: TGTGCCAGCAAACCTGAGCGAGGGGAGCTGTTTTTT.

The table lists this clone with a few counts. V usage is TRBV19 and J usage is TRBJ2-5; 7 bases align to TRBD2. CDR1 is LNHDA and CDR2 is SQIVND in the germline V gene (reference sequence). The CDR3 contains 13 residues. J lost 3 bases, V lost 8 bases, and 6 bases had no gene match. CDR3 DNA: TGTGCCAGTGCTAAGCGGGAAGAAGAGACCCAGTACTTC. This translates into CASAKREEETQYF.

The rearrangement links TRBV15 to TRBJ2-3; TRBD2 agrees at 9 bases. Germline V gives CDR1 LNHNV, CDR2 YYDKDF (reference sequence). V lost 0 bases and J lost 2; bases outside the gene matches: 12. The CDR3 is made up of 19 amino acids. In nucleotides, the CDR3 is TGTGCCACCAGCAGAGATGGGGGCCGACTAGCGGAGATCACAGATACGCAGTATTTT. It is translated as CATSRDGGRLAEITDTQYF.

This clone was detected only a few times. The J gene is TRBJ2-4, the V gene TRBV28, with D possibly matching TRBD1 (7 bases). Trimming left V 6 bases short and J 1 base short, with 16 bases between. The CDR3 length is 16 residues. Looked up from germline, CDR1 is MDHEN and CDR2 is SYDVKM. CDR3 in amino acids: CASSSSTGRAKNIQYF. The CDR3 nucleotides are TGTGCCAGCAGCTCCTCGACAGGGAGGGCCAAAAACATTCAGTACTTC.

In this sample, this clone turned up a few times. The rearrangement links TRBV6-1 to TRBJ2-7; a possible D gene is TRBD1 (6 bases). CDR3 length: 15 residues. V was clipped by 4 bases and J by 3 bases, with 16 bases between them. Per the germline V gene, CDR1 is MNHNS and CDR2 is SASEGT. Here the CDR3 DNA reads TGTGCCAGCAGTGCGGCAGGGGTCGCGCTCTACGAGCAGTACGTC. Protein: CASSAAGVALYEQYV.

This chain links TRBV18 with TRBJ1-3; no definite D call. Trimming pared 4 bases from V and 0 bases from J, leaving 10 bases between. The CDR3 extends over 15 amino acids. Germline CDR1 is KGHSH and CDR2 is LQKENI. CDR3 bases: TGTGCCAGCTCACGCCTACAGTCCTCTGGAAACACCATATATTTT. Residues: CASSRLQSSGNTIYF.

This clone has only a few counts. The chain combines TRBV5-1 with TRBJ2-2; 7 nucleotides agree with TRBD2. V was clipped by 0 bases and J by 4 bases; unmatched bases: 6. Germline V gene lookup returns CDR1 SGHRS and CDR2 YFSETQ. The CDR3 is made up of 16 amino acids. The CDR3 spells CASSLERTSLTGELFF. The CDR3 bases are TGCGCCAGCAGCTTGGAGCGGACTAGTCTCACCGGGGAGCTGTTTTTT.

CDR3 region: CASSQQAEAFF. In DNA, the CDR3 is TGTGCCAGCAGCCAGCAGGCTGAAGCTTTCTTT. The V and J genes are TRBV6-6 and TRBJ1-1; D remains unclear. Germline loops: CDR1 MNHNY, CDR2 SVGAGI (reference sequence). V lost 6 bases and J 6 bases, leaving 8 bases between the germline ends. CDR3 size: 11 residues.

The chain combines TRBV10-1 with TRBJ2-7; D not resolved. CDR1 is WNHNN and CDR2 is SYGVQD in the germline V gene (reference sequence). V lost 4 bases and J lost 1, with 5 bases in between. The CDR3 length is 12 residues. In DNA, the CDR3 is TGCGCCAGCAGTGTGGAGTCCTACGAGCAGTACGTC. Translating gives CASSVESYEQYV.

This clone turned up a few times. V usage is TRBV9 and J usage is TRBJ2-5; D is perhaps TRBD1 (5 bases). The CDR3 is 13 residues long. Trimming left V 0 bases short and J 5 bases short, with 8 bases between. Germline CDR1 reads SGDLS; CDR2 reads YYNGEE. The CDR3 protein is CASSVGGAETQYF. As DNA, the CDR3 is TGTGCCAGCAGCGTAGGGGGCGCGGAGACCCAGTACTTC.

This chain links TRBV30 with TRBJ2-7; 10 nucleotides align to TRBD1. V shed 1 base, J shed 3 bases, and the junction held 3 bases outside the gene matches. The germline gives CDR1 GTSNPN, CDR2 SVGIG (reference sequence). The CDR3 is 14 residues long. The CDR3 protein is CAWSETGGYYEQYF. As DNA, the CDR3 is TGTGCCTGGAGTGAGACAGGGGGCTACTACGAGCAGTACTTC.

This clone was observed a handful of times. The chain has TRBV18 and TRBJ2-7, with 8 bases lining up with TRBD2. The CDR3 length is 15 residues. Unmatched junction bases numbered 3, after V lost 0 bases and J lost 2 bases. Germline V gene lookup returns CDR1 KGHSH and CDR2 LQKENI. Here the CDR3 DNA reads TGTGCCAGCTCACCACCGGGCGGGAGGCCCTACGAGCAGTACTTC. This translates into CASSPPGGRPYEQYF.

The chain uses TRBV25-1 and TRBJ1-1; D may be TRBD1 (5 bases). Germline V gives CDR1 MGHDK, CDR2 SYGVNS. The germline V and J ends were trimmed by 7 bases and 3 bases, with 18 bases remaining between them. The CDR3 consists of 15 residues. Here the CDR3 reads CASTGPGREYTEAFF. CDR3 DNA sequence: TGTGCCAGCACCGGACCAGGGAGGGAGTACACTGAAGCTTTCTTT.

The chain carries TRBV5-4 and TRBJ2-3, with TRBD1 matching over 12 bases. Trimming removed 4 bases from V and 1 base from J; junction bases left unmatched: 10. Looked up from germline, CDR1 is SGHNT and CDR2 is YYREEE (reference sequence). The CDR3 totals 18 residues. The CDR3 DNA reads TGTGCCAGCAGCCACCCGGGACAGGGGGCGCCGGGCACAGATACGCAGTATTTT. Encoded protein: CASSHPGQGAPGTDTQYF. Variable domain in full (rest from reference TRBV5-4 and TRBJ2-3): ETGVTQSPTHLIKTRGQQVTLRCSSQSGHNTVSWYQQALGQGPQFIFQYYREEENGRGNFPPRFSGLQFPNYSSELNVNALELDDSALYLCASSHPGQGAPGTDTQYFGPGTRLTVL.

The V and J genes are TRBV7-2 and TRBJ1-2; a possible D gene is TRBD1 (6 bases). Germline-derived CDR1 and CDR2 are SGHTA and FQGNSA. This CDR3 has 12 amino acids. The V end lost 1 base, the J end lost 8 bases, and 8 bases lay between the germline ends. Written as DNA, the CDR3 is TGTGCCAGCAGCTTAGAAGGGGGAGGCTACACCTTC. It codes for CASSLEGGGYTF.

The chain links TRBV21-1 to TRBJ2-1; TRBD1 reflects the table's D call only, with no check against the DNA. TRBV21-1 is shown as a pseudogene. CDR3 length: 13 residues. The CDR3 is CASSKIRQAQQFF. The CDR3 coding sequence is TGTGCCAGCAGCAAAATTCGACAGGCACAGCAGTTCTTC.

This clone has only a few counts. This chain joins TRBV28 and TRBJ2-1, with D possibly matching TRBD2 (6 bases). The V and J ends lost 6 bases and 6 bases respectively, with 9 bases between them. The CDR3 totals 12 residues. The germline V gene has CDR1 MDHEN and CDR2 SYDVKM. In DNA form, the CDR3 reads TGTGCCAGCAGCTCGACTAGCAATGAGCAGTTCTTC. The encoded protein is CASSSTSNEQFF.

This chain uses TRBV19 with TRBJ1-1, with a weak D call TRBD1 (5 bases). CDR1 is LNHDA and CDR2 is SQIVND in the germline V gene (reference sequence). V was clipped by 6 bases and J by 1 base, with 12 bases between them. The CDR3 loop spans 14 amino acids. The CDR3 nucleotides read TGTGCCAGTAGCCTCAGGGTCAGGAACACTGAAGCTTTCTTT. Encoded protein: CASSLRVRNTEAFF.

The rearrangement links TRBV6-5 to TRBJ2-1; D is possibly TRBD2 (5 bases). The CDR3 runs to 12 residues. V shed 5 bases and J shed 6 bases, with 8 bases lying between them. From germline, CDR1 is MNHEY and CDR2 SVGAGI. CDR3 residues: CASSRGSNEQFF. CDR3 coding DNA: TGTGCCAGCAGTCGAGGGTCCAATGAGCAGTTCTTC.

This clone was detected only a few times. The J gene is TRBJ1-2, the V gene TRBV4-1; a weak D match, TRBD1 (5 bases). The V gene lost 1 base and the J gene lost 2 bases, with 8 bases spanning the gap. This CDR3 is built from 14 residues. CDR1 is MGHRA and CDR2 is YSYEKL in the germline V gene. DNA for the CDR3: TGCGCCAGCAGCCAAGTGCCAGGGAACTATGGCTACACCTTC. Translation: CASSQVPGNYGYTF.

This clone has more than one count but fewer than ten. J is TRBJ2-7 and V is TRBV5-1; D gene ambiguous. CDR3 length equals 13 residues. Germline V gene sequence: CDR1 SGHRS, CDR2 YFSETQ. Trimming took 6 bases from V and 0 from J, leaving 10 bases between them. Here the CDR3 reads CASTTPGSYEQYF. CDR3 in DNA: TGCGCCAGCACCACACCGGGCTCCTACGAGCAGTACTTC. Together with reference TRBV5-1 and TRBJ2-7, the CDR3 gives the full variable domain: KAGVTQTPRYLIKTRGQQVTLSCSPISGHRSVSWYQQTPGQGLQFLFEYFSETQRNKGNFPGRFSGRQFSNSRSEMNVSTLELGDSALYLCASTTPGSYEQYFGPGTRLTVT.

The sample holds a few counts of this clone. The chain's CDR3 is CASSGDNLQGMNTEAFF. CDR3 DNA: TGTGCCAGTAGTGGTGATAATCTACAGGGGATGAACACTGAAGCTTTCTTT. The chain joins TRBV19 to TRBJ1-1; 7 nucleotides line up with TRBD1. Germline loops: CDR1 LNHDA, CDR2 SQIVND (reference sequence). CDR3 size: 17 residues. V trimming: 5 bases; J trimming: 0 bases; junction bases outside the gene matches: 12.

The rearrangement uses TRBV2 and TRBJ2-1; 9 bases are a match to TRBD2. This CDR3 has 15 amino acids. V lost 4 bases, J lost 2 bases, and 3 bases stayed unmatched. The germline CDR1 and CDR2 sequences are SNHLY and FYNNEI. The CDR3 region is CASSGLAEPYNEQFF. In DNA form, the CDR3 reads TGTGCCAGCAGTGGACTAGCGGAACCCTACAATGAGCAGTTCTTC. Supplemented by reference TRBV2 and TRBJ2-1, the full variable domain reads EPEVTQTPSHQVTQMGQEVILRCVPISNHLYFYWYRQILGQKVEFLVSFYNNEISEKSEIFDDQFSVERPDGSNFTLKIRSTKLEDSAMYFCASSGLAEPYNEQFFGPGTRLTVL.